These 3 T cell receptor beta chains were sequenced from one sample in a study (dated by TCRdb to between 2022 and 2023). Library construction relied on the immunoSEQ multiplex PCR assay. Here the immuneACCESS table is served through TCRdb, limited to in-frame sequences with V and J called. Missing clones are a known gap in these copies; in checked studies unresolved V genes cover under half, and the rest lacks a known reason. The sample table shows around 50,000 clones, and 80% to 95% are seen once. The ten largest clones take up roughly 10% of the sample. The sample comprised PBMCs. These receptors originate from a man aged 35 to 55 with rheumatoid arthritis.

This sequence joins TRBV25-1 and TRBJ2-1, with a possible D match to TRBD1 (5 bases). Trimming removed 6 bases from V and 6 bases from J, with 15 bases in between. The CDR3 sequence is 14 residues long. Germline V gene sequence: CDR1 MGHDK, CDR2 SYGVNS. The CDR3 protein is CASSQLGASNEQFF. CDR3 sequence (DNA): TGTGCCAGCAGCCAATTAGGGGCGAGCAATGAGCAGTTCTTC.

The chain joins TRBV7-2 to TRBJ2-7; tentative D call: TRBD2 (5 bases). Trimming left V 1 base short and J 2 bases short, with 9 bases between. Per the germline V gene, CDR1 is SGHTA and CDR2 is FQGNSA. The CDR3 has 14 residues. CDR3: CASSLGPGTYEQYF. As DNA, the CDR3 is TGTGCCAGCAGCTTAGGGCCGGGAACCTACGAGCAGTACTTC. Using reference TRBV7-2 and TRBJ2-7 for the parts outside the CDR3, the full variable domain is GAGVSQSPSNKVTEKGKDVELRCDPISGHTALYWYRQSLGQGLEFLIYFQGNSAPDKSGLPSDRFSAERTGGSVSTLTIQRTQQEDSAVYLCASSLGPGTYEQYFGPGTRLTVT.

The V call is TRBV4-1, the J call TRBJ2-1; 8 nucleotides align to TRBD2. The CDR3 is 16 residues long. The germline gives CDR1 MGHRA, CDR2 YSYEKL. J was trimmed by 7 bases and V by 0 bases; bases with no gene match: 8. CDR3 DNA sequence: TGCGCCAGCAGCCAAGATCAAGCGGGAGTATGGAATGAGCAGTTCTTC. It codes for CASSQDQAGVWNEQFF.